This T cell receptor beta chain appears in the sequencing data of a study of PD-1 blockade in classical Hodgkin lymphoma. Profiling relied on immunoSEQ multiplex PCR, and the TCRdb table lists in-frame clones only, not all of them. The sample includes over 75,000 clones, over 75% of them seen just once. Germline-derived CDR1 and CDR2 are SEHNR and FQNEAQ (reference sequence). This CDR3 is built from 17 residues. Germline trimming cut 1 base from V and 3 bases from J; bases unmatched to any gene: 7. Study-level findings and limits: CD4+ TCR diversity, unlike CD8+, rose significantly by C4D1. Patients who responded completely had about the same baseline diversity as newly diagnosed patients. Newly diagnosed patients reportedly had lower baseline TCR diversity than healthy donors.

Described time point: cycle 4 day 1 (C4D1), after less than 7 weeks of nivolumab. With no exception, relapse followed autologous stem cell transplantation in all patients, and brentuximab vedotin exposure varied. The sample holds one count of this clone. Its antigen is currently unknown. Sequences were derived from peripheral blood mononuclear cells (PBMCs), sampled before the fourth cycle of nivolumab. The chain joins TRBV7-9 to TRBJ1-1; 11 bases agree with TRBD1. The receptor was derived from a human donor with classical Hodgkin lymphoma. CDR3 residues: CASSLGDRGNRDTEAFF. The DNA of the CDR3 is TGTGCCAGCAGCTTAGGGGACAGGGGGAATAGGGACACTGAAGCTTTCTTT. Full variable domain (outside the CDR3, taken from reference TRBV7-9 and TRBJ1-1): DTGVSQNPRHKITKRGQNVTFRCDPISEHNRLYWYRQTLGQGPEFLTYFQNEAQLEKSRLLSDRFSAERPKGSFSTLEIQRTEQGDSAMYLCASSLGDRGNRDTEAFFGQGTRLTVV.